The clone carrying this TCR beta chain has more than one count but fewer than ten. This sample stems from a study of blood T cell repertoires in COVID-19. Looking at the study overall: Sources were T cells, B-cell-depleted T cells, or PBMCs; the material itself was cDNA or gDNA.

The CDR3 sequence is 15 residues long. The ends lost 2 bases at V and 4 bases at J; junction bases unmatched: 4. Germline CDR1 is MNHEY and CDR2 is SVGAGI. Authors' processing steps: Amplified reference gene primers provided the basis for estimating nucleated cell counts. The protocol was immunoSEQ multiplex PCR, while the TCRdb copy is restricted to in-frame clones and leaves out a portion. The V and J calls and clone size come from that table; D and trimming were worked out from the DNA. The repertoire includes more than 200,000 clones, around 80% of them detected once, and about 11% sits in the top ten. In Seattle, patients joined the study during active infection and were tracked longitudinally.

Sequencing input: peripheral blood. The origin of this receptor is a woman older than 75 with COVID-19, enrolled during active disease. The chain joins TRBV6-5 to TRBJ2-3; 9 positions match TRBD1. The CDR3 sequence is CASSYGQGIPDTQYF. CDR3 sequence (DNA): TGTGCCAGCAGTTACGGACAGGGGATCCCAGATACGCAGTATTTT.